This T cell receptor (beta chain) is drawn from a study of cytomegalovirus exposure and HLA in healthy donors. The PCR had 60 Vbeta and 13 Jbeta primers. The data were produced by immunoSEQ multiplex PCR, yet TCRdb's version contains in-frame clones alone and is incomplete. The repertoire holds around 200,000 clones, with just under 75% as singletons. Worth noting for this clone: Antigen: not known.

Points from the study as a whole: Productive status was seen about 90% or about 30% of the time for most TCR beta V segments in an earlier analysis.

The CDR3 sequence is 13 residues long. Per the germline V gene, CDR1 is SGDLS and CDR2 is YYNGEE. Trimming cost V 4 bases and J 10 bases; bases outside gene matches: 9. Sequencing was done on a sample of PBMCs. The receptor comes from a woman younger than 45 in good health and CMV-seropositive. This chain links TRBV9 with TRBJ1-2; TRBD1 matches at 8 bases. CDR3 sequence: CASSQGQGLYYTF. The CDR3 DNA sequence: TGTGCCAGCAGCCAAGGACAGGGCCTTTACTACACCTTC.